This T cell receptor (beta chain) emerged from a study of T cell responses to AZD1222 COVID-19 vaccine. This clone appeared a few times. Its antigen is not identified. CDR3 length: 14 amino acids. Per germline, CDR1 SNHLY and CDR2 FYNNEI. V trimming: 1 base; J trimming: 11 bases; junction bases outside the gene matches: 6. Here immunoSEQ multiplex PCR was the method, and the copy in TCRdb shows in-frame clones only, minus some. The repertoire consists of approximately 160,000 clones, with less than 95% occurring once and the leading ten covering approximately 1.4%. Overall study findings and caveats: At baseline, seropositivity was found in only a handful of AZD1222 recipients.

The specimen was peripheral blood, collected on day 0 of AZD1222 vaccination. The receptor's source is an adult in good health. V gene TRBV2 combines with J gene TRBJ1-5; TRBD1 matches at 9 bases. CDR3 sequence reads: CASSEGTGAPAQHF. The CDR3 region has the DNA TGTGCCAGCAGTGAAGGGACAGGGGCCCCAGCCCAGCATTTT.